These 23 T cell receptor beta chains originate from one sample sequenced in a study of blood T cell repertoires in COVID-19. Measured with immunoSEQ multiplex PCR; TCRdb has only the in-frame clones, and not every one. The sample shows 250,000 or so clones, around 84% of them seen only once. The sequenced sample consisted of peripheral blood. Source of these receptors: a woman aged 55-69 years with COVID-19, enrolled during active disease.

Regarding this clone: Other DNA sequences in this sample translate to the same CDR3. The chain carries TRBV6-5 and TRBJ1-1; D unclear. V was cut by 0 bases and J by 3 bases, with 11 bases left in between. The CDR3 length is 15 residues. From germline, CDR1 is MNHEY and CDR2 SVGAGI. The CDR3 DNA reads TGTGCCAGCAGTTACTCGAGAAGGAGGGACACTGAAGCTTTCTTT. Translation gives CASSYSRRRDTEAFF.

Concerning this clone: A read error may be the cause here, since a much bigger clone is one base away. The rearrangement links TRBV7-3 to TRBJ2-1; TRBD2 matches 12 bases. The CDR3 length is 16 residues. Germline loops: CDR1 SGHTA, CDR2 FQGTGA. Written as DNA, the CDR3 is TGTGCCAGCAGCTCGCCCGGGACTAGCGGGCCCAATGGGCAGTTCTTC. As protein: CASSSPGTSGPNGQFF.

The CDR3 coding sequence is TGTGCCAGCAGCTTGGGACTAGCCTTCCGCGAGCAGTACTTC. This gives the protein CASSLGLAFREQYF. The J gene is TRBJ2-7, the V gene TRBV11-2; 9 nucleotides line up with TRBD2. V shed 3 bases and J 6 bases; nucleotides not matched to a gene: 6. Germline V gene sequence: CDR1 SGHAT, CDR2 FQNNGV. CDR3 length equals 14 residues.

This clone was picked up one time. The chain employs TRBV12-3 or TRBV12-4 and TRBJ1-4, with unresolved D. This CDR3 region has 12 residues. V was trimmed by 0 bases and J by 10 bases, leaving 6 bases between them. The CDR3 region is CASSLAKRKLFF. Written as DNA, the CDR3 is TGTGCCAGCAGTTTAGCTAAGCGAAAACTGTTTTTT.

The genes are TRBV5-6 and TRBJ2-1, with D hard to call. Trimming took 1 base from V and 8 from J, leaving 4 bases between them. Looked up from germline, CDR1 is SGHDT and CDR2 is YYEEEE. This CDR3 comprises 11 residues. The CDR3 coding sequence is TGTGCCAGCAGCTTGTTCGATGAGCAGTTCTTC. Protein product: CASSLFDEQFF.

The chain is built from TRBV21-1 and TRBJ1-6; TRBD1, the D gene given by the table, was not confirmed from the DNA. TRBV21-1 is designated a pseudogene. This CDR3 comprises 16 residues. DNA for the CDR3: TGTGCCAGCAGCAAGTTACAGGGTCGGAGGAATTCACCCCTCCACTTT. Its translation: CASSKLQGRRNSPLHF.

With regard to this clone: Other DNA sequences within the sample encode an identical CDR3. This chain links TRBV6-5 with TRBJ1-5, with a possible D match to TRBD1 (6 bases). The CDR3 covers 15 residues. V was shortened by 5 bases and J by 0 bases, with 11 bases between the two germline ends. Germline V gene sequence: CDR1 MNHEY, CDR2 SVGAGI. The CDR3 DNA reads TGTGCCAGCAGTCGAACAGGGAATAGCAATCAGCCCCAGCATTTT. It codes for CASSRTGNSNQPQHF.

CDR3: CASSPLAASYNEQFF. CDR3 nucleotide sequence: TGTGCCAGCAGCCCTCTGGCGGCCTCCTACAATGAGCAGTTCTTC. The gene calls are TRBV6-2 or TRBV6-3 and TRBJ2-1; D ambiguous. V lost 6 bases to trimming and J lost 0 bases, with 12 bases between them. The germline CDR1 and CDR2 sequences are MNHEY and SVGEGT. The CDR3 is 15 amino acids.

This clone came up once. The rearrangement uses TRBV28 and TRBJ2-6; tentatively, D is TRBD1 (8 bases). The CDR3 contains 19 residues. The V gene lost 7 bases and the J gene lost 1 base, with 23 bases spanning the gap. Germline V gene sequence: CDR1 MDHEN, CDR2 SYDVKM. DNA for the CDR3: TGTGCCAGCACCCGACAGGGGAAGCGGGGTCGTTCTGGGGCCAACGTCCTGACTTTC. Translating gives CASTRQGKRGRSGANVLTF. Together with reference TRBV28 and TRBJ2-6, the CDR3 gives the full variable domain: DVKVTQSSRYLVKRTGEKVFLECVQDMDHENMFWYRQDPGLGLRLIYFSYDVKMKEKGDIPEGYSVSREKKERFSLILESASTNQTSMYLCASTRQGKRGRSGANVLTFGAGSRLTVL.

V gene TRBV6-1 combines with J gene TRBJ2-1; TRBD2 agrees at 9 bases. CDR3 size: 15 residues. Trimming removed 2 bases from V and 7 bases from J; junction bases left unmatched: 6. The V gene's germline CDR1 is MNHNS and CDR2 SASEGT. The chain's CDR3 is CASSELAGSGNEQFF. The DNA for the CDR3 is TGTGCCAGCAGTGAACTAGCGGGAAGCGGGAATGAGCAGTTCTTC.

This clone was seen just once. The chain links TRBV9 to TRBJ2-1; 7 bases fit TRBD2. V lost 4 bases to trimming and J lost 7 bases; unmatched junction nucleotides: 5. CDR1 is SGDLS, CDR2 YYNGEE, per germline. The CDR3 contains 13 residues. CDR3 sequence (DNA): TGTGCCAGCAGCCCCCCGCGGGAGAATGAGCAGTTCTTC. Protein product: CASSPPRENEQFF. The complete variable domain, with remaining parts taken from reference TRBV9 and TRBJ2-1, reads DSGVTQTPKHLITATGQRVTLRCSPRSGDLSVYWYQQSLDQGLQFLIQYYNGEERAKGNILERFSAQQFPDLHSELNLSSLELGDSALYFCASSPPRENEQFFGPGTRLTVL.

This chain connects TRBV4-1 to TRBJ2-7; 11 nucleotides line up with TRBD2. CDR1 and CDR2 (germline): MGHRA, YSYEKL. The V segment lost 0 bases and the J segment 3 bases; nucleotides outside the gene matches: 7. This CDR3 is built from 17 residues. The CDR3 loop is CASSQDTSGSDLYEQYF. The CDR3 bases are TGCGCCAGCAGCCAAGATACTAGCGGGAGTGATCTCTACGAGCAGTACTTC.

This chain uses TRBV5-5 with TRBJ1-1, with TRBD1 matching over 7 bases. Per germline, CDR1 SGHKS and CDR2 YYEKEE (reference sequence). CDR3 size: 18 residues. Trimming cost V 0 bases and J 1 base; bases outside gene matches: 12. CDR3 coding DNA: TGTGCCAGCAGCTTGGGACAGGGTATTAGGTACGAGAACACTGAAGCTTTCTTT. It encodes CASSLGQGIRYENTEAFF.

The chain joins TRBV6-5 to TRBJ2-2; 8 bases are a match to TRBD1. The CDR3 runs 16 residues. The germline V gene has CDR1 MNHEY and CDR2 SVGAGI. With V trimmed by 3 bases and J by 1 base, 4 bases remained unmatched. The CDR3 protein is CASSYSTGENTGELFF. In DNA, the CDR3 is TGTGCCAGCAGTTATTCGACAGGGGAGAACACCGGGGAGCTGTTTTTT.

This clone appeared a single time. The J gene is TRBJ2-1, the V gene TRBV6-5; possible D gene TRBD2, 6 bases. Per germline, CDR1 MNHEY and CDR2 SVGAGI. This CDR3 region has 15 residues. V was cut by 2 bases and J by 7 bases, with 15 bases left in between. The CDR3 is CASSYGGDSTNEQFF. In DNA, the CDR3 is TGTGCCAGCAGTTACGGCGGGGACTCTACTAATGAGCAGTTCTTC.

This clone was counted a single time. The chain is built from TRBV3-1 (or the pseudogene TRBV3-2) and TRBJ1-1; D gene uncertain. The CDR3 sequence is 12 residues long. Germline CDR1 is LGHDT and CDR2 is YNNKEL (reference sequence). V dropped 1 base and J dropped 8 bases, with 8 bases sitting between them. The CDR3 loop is CASSQGGHEAFF. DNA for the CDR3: TGTGCCAGCAGCCAAGGAGGGCACGAAGCTTTCTTT.

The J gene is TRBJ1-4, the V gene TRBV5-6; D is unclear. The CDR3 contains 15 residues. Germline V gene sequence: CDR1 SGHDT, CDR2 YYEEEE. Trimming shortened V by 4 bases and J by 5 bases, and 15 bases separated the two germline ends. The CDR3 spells CASSPGRRLNEKLFF. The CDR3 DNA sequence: TGTGCCAGCAGCCCAGGACGGAGGCTAAATGAAAAACTGTTTTTT.

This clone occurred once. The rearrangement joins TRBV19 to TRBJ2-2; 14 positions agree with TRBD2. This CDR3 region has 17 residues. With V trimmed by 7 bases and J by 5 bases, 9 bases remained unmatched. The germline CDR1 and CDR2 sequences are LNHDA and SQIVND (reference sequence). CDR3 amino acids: CASTKTSGRARTGELFF. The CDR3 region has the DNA TGTGCCAGTACCAAGACTAGCGGGAGGGCCCGGACCGGGGAGCTGTTTTTT.

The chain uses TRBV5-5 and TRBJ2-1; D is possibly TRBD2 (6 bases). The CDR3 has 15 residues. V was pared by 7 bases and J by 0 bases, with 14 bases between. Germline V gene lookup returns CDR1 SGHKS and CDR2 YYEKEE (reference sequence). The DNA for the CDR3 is TGTGCCAGCGGGACGGTCGGGAGCTCCTACAATGAGCAGTTCTTC. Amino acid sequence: CASGTVGSSYNEQFF.

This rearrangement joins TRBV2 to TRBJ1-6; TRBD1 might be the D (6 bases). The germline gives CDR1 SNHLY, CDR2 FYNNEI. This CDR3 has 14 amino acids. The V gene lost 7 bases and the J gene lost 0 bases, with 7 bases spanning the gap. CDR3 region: CASKDSSYNSPLHF. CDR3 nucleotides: TGTGCCAGCAAGGACAGCTCCTATAATTCACCCCTCCACTTT.

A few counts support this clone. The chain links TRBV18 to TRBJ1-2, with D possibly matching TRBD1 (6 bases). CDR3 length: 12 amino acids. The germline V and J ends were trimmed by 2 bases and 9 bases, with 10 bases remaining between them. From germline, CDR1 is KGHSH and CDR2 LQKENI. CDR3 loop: CASSPGGSSYTF. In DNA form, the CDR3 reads TGTGCCAGCTCACCAGGGGGCTCGAGCTACACCTTC.

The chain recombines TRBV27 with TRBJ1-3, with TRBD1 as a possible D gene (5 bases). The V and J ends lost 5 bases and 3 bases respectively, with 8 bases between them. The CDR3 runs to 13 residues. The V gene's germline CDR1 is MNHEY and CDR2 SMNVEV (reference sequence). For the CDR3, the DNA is TGTGCCAGCAGTCGGACATTTGGAAACACCATATATTTT. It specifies CASSRTFGNTIYF.

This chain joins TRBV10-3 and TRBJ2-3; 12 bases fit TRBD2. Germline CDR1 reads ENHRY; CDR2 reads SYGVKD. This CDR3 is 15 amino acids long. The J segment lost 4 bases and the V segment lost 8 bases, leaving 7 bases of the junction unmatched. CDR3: CAIGGLAGSSDTQYF. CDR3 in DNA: TGTGCCATCGGAGGACTAGCGGGGAGCTCAGATACGCAGTATTTT.